This TCR beta chain was captured in a study of blood T cells in healthy people across ages. The length of the CDR3 is 16 residues. From germline, CDR1 is MNHEY and CDR2 SVGEGT. The ends were cut back, 6 bases at V and 7 bases at J, with 24 bases in the middle. It was with a sample-barcoded 5' primer and a J-beta primer mix that a second PCR of about 6 to 12 cycles was run. Each of the samples gave a minimum of 3 million paired-end reads that contained CDR3. TCRdb reprocessed the 5' RACE reads via MiXCR and lists one record per CDR3 protein. The sample lists about 830,000 distinct CDR3 sequences; 58% were seen once. This clonotype was counted between two and nine times. Staff drew roughly 10 milliliters of peripheral blood from each donor. A minimum of 7 million PBMCs was isolated per sample.

The receptor was derived from a man aged 30 to 39 in good health. The chain uses TRBV6-2 or TRBV6-3 and TRBJ2-5; maybe TRBD2 (5 bases). Sequencing used blood. The CDR3 DNA sequence: TGTGCCAGCAGCCAAAGACTAACCACAACATCAGGGACCCAGTACTTC. This sequence encodes CASSQRLTTTSGTQYF.